Below are 3 T cell receptor beta chains sequenced from a single sample in a study of shared T cell receptors in the human thymus (dated by TCRdb to the early 2020s). Libraries were made using the immunoSEQ multiplex PCR assay. The source is immuneACCESS, and TCRdb retained only in-frame sequences with V and J called. Part of the clones is not carried over; for the studies checked, unresolved V genes explain less than half of this, and the remainder is unexplained. The sample table records hundreds of thousands of clones; about 80% of these occur just once. More than 0.01% of the sample is in the top ten clones. These records were also assigned to another study, of human thymus T cells.

The sequenced sample consisted of thymocytes. Receptors originate from a boy younger than two with a congenital heart defect. Donor details come from another sample of the same person, matched by shared clones.

The rearrangement joins TRBV6-4 to TRBJ2-1; D might be TRBD1 (6 bases). This CDR3 region has 17 residues. Germline values: CDR1 MRHNA, CDR2 SNTAGT. V gave up 0 bases and J gave up 3 bases, with 15 bases separating them. CDR3 in DNA: TGTGCCAGCAGTGACTCTTCCTCCCGAGGGGGCTACAATGAGCAGTTCTTC. Its translation is CASSDSSSRGGYNEQFF.

The rearrangement joins TRBV7-4 to TRBJ2-7; D is perhaps TRBD1 (5 bases). This CDR3 comprises 14 residues. Germline V gene data show CDR1 as SGHVT and CDR2 as SQSDAQ. V was pared by 1 base and J by 5 bases, with 12 bases between. The CDR3 DNA is TGTGCCAGCAGCTTAGGGGGCCAGGCGGACGAGCAGTACTTC. It encodes CASSLGGQADEQYF.

The chain uses TRBV11-2 and TRBJ2-1, with TRBD1 identical over 10 bases. Germline values: CDR1 SGHAT, CDR2 FQNNGV. The CDR3 is 14 amino acids. Trimming took 0 bases from V and 9 from J; bases not matched to a gene: 2. The CDR3 sequence: CASSLDRTGGEQFF. The CDR3, as DNA: TGTGCCAGCAGCTTAGATCGGACAGGGGGTGAGCAGTTCTTC.